This TCR beta chain was retrieved from a study of cytomegalovirus exposure and HLA in healthy donors. This CDR3 region has 14 residues. The germline gives CDR1 SGHAT, CDR2 FQNNGV. V was pared by 8 bases and J by 0 bases, with 11 bases between. This clone was recorded a few times. The study ran its PCR with 60 Vbeta and 13 Jbeta primers. Some clones are missing from TCRdb's copy, which holds only in-frame ones; the method was immunoSEQ multiplex PCR. The sample has 100,000 to 150,000 clones; about 76% are singletons. The receptor comes from a young man in good health and CMV-seronegative. Input material: PBMCs. This sequence joins TRBV11-2 and TRBJ1-3; D is unclear. In DNA, the CDR3 is TGTGCCAGCTGCCGACAAGTCTCTGGAAACACCATATATTTT. It yields the protein CASCRQVSGNTIYF.